This TCR beta chain was sequenced for a study of chemoradiotherapy in HPV16-positive cancers. Broader study findings: In HPV16-positive patients, HPV-responsive T-cell expansion tracked better recurrence-free survival.

Note on this clone: Its matching antigen is unknown.

Clones were sequenced by immunoSEQ multiplex PCR, and TCRdb holds only the in-frame ones, with some missing. The sample lists about 24,000 clones, roughly 87% seen once, with over 3.5% in the top ten. This receptor was taken from a human donor with HPV-associated anogenital cancer. The starting material was blood, obtained from a patient who underwent chemoradiotherapy.

The CDR3 bases are TGTGCCAGCAGCAACCGGGACACCGGGTACGAGCAGTACTTC. Translating gives CASSNRDTGYEQYF. This chain uses TRBV11-2 with TRBJ2-7; a weak D match, TRBD1 (6 bases). The CDR3 contains 14 residues. Per the germline V gene, CDR1 is SGHAT and CDR2 is FQNNGV. Trimming shortened V by 5 bases and J by 4 bases, and 15 bases separated the two germline ends.